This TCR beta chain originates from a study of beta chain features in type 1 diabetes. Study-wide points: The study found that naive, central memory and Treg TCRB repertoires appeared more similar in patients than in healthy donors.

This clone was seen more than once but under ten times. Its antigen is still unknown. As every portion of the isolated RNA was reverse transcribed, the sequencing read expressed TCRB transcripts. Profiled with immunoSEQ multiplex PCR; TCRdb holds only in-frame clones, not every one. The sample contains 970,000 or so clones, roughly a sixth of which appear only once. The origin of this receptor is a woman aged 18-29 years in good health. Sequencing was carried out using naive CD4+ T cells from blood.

CDR3: CASSLLGDRNYGYTF. CDR3 nucleotides: TGTGCCAGCAGTTTATTGGGGGATAGGAACTATGGCTACACCTTC. The gene calls are TRBV28 and TRBJ1-2, with D perhaps TRBD1 (5 bases). This CDR3 has 15 residues. With 1 base removed from V and 2 bases from J, the gap between germline ends came to 11 bases. CDR1 and CDR2 (germline): MDHEN, SYDVKM.